This T cell receptor beta chain is from a study of shared clonotypes between healthy human individuals. Across the whole study: Per-donor plates numbered three CD4 naive, three CD4 memory, two CD8 naive and one CD8 memory. Study conclusions and caveats: Inspection by rarefaction showed sorted-subset sequencing to be incomplete despite large depth.

Generated by immunoSEQ multiplex PCR, the TCRdb table keeps only in-frame clones and is missing some. Found here are some 2,500,000 clones, around 90% of them singletons; the top ten hold about 0.41%. As concerns this clone: Its antigen is not known.

The sequencing sample was made of naive CD4+ T cells from PBMCs. Subset here: CD45RA+ positively selected. The source of this sequence is a man younger than 35 in good health. Some clones in this sample may be carry-over from other donors' samples.

The CDR3 is CASSADRGFTFHAGYTF. In DNA, the CDR3 is TGTGCCAGTAGTGCCGACAGGGGTTTTACCTTCCATGCTGGCTACACCTTC. The chain uses TRBV19 and TRBJ1-2; TRBD1 agrees at 8 bases. V gave up 5 bases and J gave up 7 bases; unmatched junction bases: 18. Germline assignment: CDR1 LNHDA and CDR2 SQIVND (reference sequence). The CDR3 totals 17 residues.